The rows below give T cell receptor beta chains drawn from one sample of a study of identical twins. TCRdb passed the 5' RACE reads through MiXCR, listing each CDR3 protein once. Among 1.5 million to 2 million distinct CDR3 sequences listed, around 29% were seen once. Sequencing was carried out using cord blood. These receptors all come from a newborn girl in good health. Both conserved end residues are part of each CDR3. D genes are given only for firm matches. Clone size is shown for a subset of rows, as once, few, many or a class of expanded clone.

d_call | clone_size | j_call | v_call | cdr3_nt | cdr3_aa
. | . | TRBJ1-5 | TRBV29-1 | TGCAGCGTTGTCACAGGGATTAGCAATCAGCCCCAGCATTTT | CSVVTGISNQPQHF
TRBD2 | . | TRBJ2-7 | TRBV2 | TGTGCCAGCAGACGCGGACTAGCGGACGCCTACGAGCAGTACTTC | CASRRGLADAYEQYF
TRBD2 | . | TRBJ2-3 | TRBV7-6 | TGTGCCAGCAGCTTAGATCCTCCGGGACTAGCGGCTAGCACAGATACGCAGTATTTT | CASSLDPPGLAASTDTQYF
TRBD1 | . | TRBJ1-5 | TRBV2 | TGTGCCAGCAGTCTCACCGGACAGGGCATTCAGCCCCAGCATTTT | CASSLTGQGIQPQHF
TRBD1 | . | TRBJ2-3 | TRBV12-3/TRBV12-4 | TGTGCCAGCAGCTTCGACAGGGGCTGGGGTACGCAGTATTTT | CASSFDRGWGTQYF
TRBD2 | . | TRBJ2-3 | TRBV11-3 | TGTGCCAGCAGCCCGGGTGGGACTAGCGCCAATACGCAGTATTTT | CASSPGGTSANTQYF
. | few | TRBJ2-1 | TRBV10-3 | TGTGCCATCAACGTTAACGGAGGGGGGCTCGGTGAGCAGTTCTTC | CAINVNGGGLGEQFF
TRBD2 | . | TRBJ2-1 | TRBV11-2 | TGTGCCAGCAGCTTAGAAGGACTAGCGGGGGGCAGGTACAATGAGCAGTTCTTC | CASSLEGLAGGRYNEQFF
TRBD2 | once | TRBJ2-5 | TRBV20-1 | TGCAGTGCTAGACCCCCGACTAGCTCCTGGGAGACCCAGTACTTC | CSARPPTSSWETQYF
. | once | TRBJ2-1 | TRBV3-1 | TGTGCCAGCAGCCAAGCAGGTCAAGAGACCCAGTTCTTC | CASSQAGQETQFF
. | many | TRBJ1-2 | TRBV11-2 | TGTGCCAGCAGCTTAGATCCGGGGGGCTACACCTTC | CASSLDPGGYTF
. | . | TRBJ2-7 | TRBV10-3 | TGTGCCATCAGGGAATACTACGAGCAGTACTTC | CAIREYYEQYF
. | . | TRBJ2-7 | TRBV6-2/TRBV6-3 | TGTGCCCGCAGTTCAATACGGGACATTTACGAGCAGTACTTC | CARSSIRDIYEQYF
TRBD2 | few | TRBJ2-1 | TRBV27 | TGTGCCATCAAAATAGCGGGCGACTACAATGAGCAGTTCTTC | CAIKIAGDYNEQFF
. | . | TRBJ1-2 | TRBV27 | TGTGCCAGCAGTTTATCATCTGGGGGAAGGAACTATGGCTACACCTTC | CASSLSSGGRNYGYTF
. | . | TRBJ2-3 | TRBV21-1 | TGTGCCAGCAAAAGGTTCCGGGACTCATTCACAGATACGCAGTATTTT | CASKRFRDSFTDTQYF
. | . | TRBJ1-2 | TRBV7-6 | TGTGCCGGCAGCTTAGTCAGGAACTATGGCTACACCTTC | CAGSLVRNYGYTF
TRBD1 | few | TRBJ2-7 | TRBV28 | TGTGCCAGCAGTTTATTCTCCAGGGGGCGCTCCTACGAGCAGTACTTC | CASSLFSRGRSYEQYF
. | . | TRBJ1-1 | TRBV2 | TGTGCCAGCATTGCCCAGGTGAACACTGAAGCTTTCTTT | CASIAQVNTEAFF
. | many | TRBJ2-3 | TRBV10-3 | TGTGCCATCAGTGAAACCCCCAGGCAGGGTAGCACAGATACGCAGTATTTT | CAISETPRQGSTDTQYF
TRBD1 | . | TRBJ2-3 | TRBV12-3/TRBV12-4 | TGTGCCAGCAGGCGGGACAGGCGCCCCACAGATACGCAGTATTTT | CASRRDRRPTDTQYF
TRBD1 | . | TRBJ2-5 | TRBV12-3/TRBV12-4 | TGTGCCAGCAGTCGTAGACAGGGGGCGACCCAGTACTTC | CASSRRQGATQYF
TRBD1 | many | TRBJ1-2 | TRBV12-3/TRBV12-4 | TGTGCCAGCAGATCGACAGGGAACTATGGCTACACCTTC | CASRSTGNYGYTF
. | many | TRBJ2-5 | TRBV10-3 | TGTGCCACCCAGCGCCGAACGAAAGAGACCCAGTACTTC | CATQRRTKETQYF
. | few | TRBJ1-6 | TRBV7-6 | TGTGCCAGCAGCCCAGGGGCATTTAATTCACCCCTCCACTTT | CASSPGAFNSPLHF
TRBD2 | few | TRBJ2-1 | TRBV29-1 | TGCAGCGTTGAAGCCAGCGGGGGGATCACCTACAATGAGCAGTTCTTC | CSVEASGGITYNEQFF
. | few | TRBJ2-2 | TRBV5-1 | TGCGCCAGCAAAGGAGGGGGCTCCACCGGGGAGCTGTTTTTT | CASKGGGSTGELFF
TRBD2 | few | TRBJ2-1 | TRBV9 | TGTGCCAGCAGCGTAGTTCCAGCGGGGGGTCAGAATGAGCAGTTCTTC | CASSVVPAGGQNEQFF
. | few | TRBJ1-2 | TRBV29-1 | TGCAGCGTTGAAGATAAGGGCTACACCTTC | CSVEDKGYTF
TRBD2 | . | TRBJ2-5 | TRBV4-1 | TGCGCCAGCAGCCAAGTTCTGACTAGCGGGAGAGAGACCCAGTACTTC | CASSQVLTSGRETQYF
. | . | TRBJ1-1 | TRBV6-2/TRBV6-3 | TGTGCCAGCACCGGGGGGCAGAGAGCGGCTGAAGCTTTCTTT | CASTGGQRAAEAFF
. | . | TRBJ1-2 | TRBV4-2 | TGTGCCAGCAGCCAGCCCCAACTTCCGAACTATGGCTACACCTTC | CASSQPQLPNYGYTF
. | . | TRBJ2-7 | TRBV9 | TGTGCCAGCAGCGTAGGCGGCAAGATGTATTTAGGCGAGCAGTACTTC | CASSVGGKMYLGEQYF
TRBD2 | . | TRBJ2-5 | TRBV11-2 | TGTGCCAGCAGCTTAGTGATGAGTCTAGCGGGAACCTACAATGAGCAGTACTTC | CASSLVMSLAGTYNEQYF
TRBD1 | . | TRBJ1-2 | TRBV28 | TGTGCCAGCAGCCCAGCTGGAGCGACAGGGATTGGCTACACCTTC | CASSPAGATGIGYTF
TRBD2 | few | TRBJ2-1 | TRBV6-6 | TGTGCCAGCAGTTACTCGCTAGCGGGGGGGCCGAATGAGCAGTTCTTC | CASSYSLAGGPNEQFF
TRBD1 | . | TRBJ2-7 | TRBV25-1 | TGTGCCAGCAGTGAACTATCCGGGACAGGCTACGAGCAGTACTTC | CASSELSGTGYEQYF
. | . | TRBJ2-1 | TRBV29-1 | TGCAGCGTTGAAGATACGGGGACCTACAATGAGCAGTTCTTC | CSVEDTGTYNEQFF
. | few | TRBJ2-7 | TRBV20-1 | TGCAGTGCTAGAGATTTCAGGATCTACGAGCAGTACTTC | CSARDFRIYEQYF
TRBD2 | . | TRBJ2-1 | TRBV5-1 | TGCGCCAGCAGCTCCTGGACTAGCGGGAGGGGGAGCTCCTACAATGAGCAGTTCTTC | CASSSWTSGRGSSYNEQFF
TRBD2 | few | TRBJ2-6 | TRBV27 | TGTGCCAGCAGTTCGCAAGGACTAGCGCCTAGTAAGAGCTCTGGGGCCAACGTCCTGACTTTC | CASSSQGLAPSKSSGANVLTF
TRBD2 | many | TRBJ2-5 | TRBV4-2 | TGTGCCAGCAGCCATTTCCTAGCGGGAGTCGAGGAGACCCAGTACTTC | CASSHFLAGVEETQYF
TRBD1 | few | TRBJ1-4 | TRBV7-2 | TGTGCCAGCAGCCCCACGGGACAGTTTAATGAAAAACTGTTTTTT | CASSPTGQFNEKLFF
. | many | TRBJ2-5 | TRBV3-1 | TGTGCCAGCAGCCATACGAAGACCCAGTACTTC | CASSHTKTQYF
TRBD2 | few | TRBJ2-3 | TRBV7-2 | TGTGCCAGCAGTTTCTGGACTAGCAGGGATACGCAGTATTTT | CASSFWTSRDTQYF
. | few | TRBJ1-2 | TRBV20-1 | TGCAGTGCTCCGGGGAGGGAGGGCTACACCTTC | CSAPGREGYTF
. | . | TRBJ1-2 | TRBV7-9 | TGTGCCAGCAGCTTAATTAATTGGGGGTCGTATGGCTACACCTTC | CASSLINWGSYGYTF
TRBD1 | . | TRBJ1-1 | TRBV5-1 | TGCGCCAGCAGCCTCGCTATCCTGACAGGGTCCACTGAAGCTTTCTTT | CASSLAILTGSTEAFF
. | once | TRBJ2-7 | TRBV20-1 | TGCAGTGCCTCGAGCGACGAGCAGTACTTC | CSASSDEQYF
. | . | TRBJ2-3 | TRBV7-9 | TGTGCCAGCAGCTTAGGGGGACCTTCCCTACGCGGAGATACGCAGTATTTT | CASSLGGPSLRGDTQYF